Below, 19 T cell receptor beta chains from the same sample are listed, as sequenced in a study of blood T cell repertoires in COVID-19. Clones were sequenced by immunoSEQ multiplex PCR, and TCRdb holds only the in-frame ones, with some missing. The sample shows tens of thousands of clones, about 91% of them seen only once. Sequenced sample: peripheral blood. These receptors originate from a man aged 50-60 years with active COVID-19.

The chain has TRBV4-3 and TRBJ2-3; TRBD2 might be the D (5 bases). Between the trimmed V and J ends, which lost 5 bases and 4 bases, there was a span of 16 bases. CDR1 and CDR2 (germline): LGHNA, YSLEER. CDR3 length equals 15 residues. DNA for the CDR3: TGCGCCAGCAGCGATATTCGAGGCGGGTCAGATACGCAGTATTTT. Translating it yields CASSDIRGGSDTQYF.

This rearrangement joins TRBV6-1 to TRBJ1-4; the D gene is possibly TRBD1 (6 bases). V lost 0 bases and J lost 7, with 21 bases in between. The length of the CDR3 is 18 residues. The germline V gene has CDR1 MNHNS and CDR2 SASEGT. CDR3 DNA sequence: TGTGCCAGCAGTGAAGCGCGGGGGGCCGCCTTAGCGGGTGAAAAACTGTTTTTT. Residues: CASSEARGAALAGEKLFF.

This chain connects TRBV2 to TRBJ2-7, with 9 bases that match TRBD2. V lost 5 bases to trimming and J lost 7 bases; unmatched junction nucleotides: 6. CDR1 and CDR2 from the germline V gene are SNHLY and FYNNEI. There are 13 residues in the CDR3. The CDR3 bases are TGTGCCAGCAGTAGGCTAGCGGGAAATGAGCAGTACTTC. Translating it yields CASSRLAGNEQYF. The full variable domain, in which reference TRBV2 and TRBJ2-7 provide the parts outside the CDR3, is EPEVTQTPSHQVTQMGQEVILRCVPISNHLYFYWYRQILGQKVEFLVSFYNNEISEKSEIFDDQFSVERPDGSNFTLKIRSTKLEDSAMYFCASSRLAGNEQYFGPGTRLTVT.

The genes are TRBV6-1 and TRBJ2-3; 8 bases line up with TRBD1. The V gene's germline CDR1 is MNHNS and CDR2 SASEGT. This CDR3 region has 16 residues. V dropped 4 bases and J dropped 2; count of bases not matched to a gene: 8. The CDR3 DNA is TGTGCCAGCAGTGGCTTGACAGGGGACCCCACAGATACGCAGTATTTT. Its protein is CASSGLTGDPTDTQYF.

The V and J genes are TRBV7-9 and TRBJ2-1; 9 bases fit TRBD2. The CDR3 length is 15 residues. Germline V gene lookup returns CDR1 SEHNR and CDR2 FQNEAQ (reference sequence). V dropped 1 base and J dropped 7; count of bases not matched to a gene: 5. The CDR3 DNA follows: TGTGCCAGCAGCTTAGGGACTAGCGATATGAATGAGCAGTTCTTC. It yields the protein CASSLGTSDMNEQFF.

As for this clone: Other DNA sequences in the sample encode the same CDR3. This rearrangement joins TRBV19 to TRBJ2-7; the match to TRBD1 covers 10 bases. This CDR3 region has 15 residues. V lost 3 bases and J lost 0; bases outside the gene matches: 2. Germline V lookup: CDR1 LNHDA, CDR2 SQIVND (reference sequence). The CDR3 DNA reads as TGTGCCAGTAGTATTGGGACAGGGGCCTCCTACGAGCAGTACTTC. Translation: CASSIGTGASYEQYF.

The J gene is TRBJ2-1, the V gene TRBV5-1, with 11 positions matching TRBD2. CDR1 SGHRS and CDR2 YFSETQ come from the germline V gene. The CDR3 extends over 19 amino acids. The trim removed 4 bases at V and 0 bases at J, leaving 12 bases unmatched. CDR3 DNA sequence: TGCGCCAGCAGCCCGCGGGCTAGCGGGAGGCCGAGCTCCTACAATGAGCAGTTCTTC. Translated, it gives CASSPRASGRPSSYNEQFF.

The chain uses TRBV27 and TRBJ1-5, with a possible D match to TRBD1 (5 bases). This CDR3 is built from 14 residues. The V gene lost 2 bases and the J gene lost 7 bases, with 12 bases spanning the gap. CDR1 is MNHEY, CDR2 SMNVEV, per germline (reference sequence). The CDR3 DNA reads TGTGCCAGCAGTTTAGGGACCGGGGGGCAGCCCCAGCATTTT. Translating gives CASSLGTGGQPQHF.

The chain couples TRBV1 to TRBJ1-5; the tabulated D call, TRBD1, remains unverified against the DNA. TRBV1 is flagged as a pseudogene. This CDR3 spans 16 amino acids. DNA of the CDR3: TGCACCAGCAGCCAAGGGATGCACAGGAGAGATCAGCCCCAGCATTTT. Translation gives CTSSQGMHRRDQPQHF.

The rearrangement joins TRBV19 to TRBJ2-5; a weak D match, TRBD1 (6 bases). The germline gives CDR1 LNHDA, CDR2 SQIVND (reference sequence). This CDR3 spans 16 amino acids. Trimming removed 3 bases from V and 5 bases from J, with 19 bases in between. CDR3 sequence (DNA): TGTGCCAGTAGTATCTCGGGACACCAGGTCGGGGAGACCCAGTACTTC. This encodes CASSISGHQVGETQYF.

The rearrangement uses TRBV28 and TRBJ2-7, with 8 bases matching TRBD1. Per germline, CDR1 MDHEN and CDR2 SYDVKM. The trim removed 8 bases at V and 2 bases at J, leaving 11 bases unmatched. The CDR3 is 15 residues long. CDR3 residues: CASSSTGVGPYEQYF. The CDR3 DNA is TGTGCCAGCTCCTCGACAGGGGTGGGCCCCTACGAGCAGTACTTC.

The CDR3 region is CASSLSGPVEQFF. In DNA, the CDR3 is TGCGCCAGCAGCCTTAGCGGACCCGTGGAGCAGTTCTTC. The V and J genes are TRBV4-1 and TRBJ2-1; a possible D gene is TRBD2 (6 bases). Germline V gene lookup returns CDR1 MGHRA and CDR2 YSYEKL. V was clipped by 4 bases and J by 10 bases, with 14 bases between them. The CDR3 has 13 residues.

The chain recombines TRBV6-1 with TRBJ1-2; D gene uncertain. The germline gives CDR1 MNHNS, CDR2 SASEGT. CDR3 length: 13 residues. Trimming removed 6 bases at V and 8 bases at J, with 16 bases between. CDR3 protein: CASRIKRGGGYTF. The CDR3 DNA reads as TGTGCCAGCAGAATCAAACGGGGAGGCGGCTACACCTTC.

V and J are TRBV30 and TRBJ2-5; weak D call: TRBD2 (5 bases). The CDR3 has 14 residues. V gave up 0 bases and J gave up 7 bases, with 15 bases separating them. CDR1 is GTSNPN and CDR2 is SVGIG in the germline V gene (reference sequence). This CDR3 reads CAWSVAGLRGTQYF. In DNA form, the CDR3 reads TGTGCCTGGAGTGTAGCAGGACTTCGAGGGACCCAGTACTTC.

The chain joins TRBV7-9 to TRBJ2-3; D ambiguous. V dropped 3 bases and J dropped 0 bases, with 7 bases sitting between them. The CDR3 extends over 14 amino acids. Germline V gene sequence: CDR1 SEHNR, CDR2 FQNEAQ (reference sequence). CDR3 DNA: TGTGCCAGCAGCTTGTCTTCTAGCACAGATACGCAGTATTTT. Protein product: CASSLSSSTDTQYF.

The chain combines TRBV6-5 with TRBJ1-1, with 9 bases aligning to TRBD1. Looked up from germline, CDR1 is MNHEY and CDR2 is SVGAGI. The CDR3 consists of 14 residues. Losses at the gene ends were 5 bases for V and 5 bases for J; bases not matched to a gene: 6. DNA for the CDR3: TGTGCCAGCAGTCAAAGGGGACAGGGAACTGAAGCTTTCTTT. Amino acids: CASSQRGQGTEAFF.

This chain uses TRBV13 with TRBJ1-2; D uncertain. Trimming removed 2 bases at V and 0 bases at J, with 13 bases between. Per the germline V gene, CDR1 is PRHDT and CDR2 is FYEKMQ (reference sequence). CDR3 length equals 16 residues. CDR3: CASSLLPGGANYGYTF. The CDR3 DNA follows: TGTGCCAGCAGCTTACTCCCGGGTGGTGCTAACTATGGCTACACCTTC.

The DNA for the CDR3 is TGCAGCGCCATGCGGCTAGCTCTTAGCACAGATACGCAGTATTTT. Its protein is CSAMRLALSTDTQYF. This sequence joins TRBV29-1 and TRBJ2-3; the D gene is possibly TRBD2 (5 bases). The ends were cut back, 7 bases at V and 0 bases at J, with 17 bases in the middle. The CDR3 has 15 amino acids. Germline lookup yields CDR1 SQVTM and CDR2 ANQGSEA.

The CDR3: CATSGGFGVTDTQYF. DNA for the CDR3: TGTGCCACCAGTGGAGGGTTTGGGGTCACAGATACGCAGTATTTT. J is TRBJ2-3 and V is TRBV24-1, with a weak D call TRBD2 (5 bases). Trimming took off 5 bases at V and 2 bases at J, with 13 bases between the two ends. This CDR3 is 15 amino acids long. Germline V gene sequence: CDR1 KGHDR, CDR2 SFDVKD.